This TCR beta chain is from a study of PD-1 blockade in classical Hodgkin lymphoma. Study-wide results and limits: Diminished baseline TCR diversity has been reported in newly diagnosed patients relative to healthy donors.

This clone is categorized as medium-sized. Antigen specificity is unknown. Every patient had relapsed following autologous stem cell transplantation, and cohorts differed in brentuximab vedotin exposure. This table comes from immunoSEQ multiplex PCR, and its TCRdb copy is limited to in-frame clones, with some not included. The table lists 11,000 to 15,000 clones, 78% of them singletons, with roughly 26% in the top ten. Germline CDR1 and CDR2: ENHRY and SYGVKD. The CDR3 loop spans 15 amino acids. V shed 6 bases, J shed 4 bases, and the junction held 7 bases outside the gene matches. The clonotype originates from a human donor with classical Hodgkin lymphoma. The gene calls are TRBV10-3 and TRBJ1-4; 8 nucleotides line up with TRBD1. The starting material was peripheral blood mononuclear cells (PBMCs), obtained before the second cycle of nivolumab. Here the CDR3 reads CAISAGGGYNEKLFF. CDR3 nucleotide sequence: TGTGCCATCAGCGCAGGGGGCGGTTATAATGAAAAACTGTTTTTT.